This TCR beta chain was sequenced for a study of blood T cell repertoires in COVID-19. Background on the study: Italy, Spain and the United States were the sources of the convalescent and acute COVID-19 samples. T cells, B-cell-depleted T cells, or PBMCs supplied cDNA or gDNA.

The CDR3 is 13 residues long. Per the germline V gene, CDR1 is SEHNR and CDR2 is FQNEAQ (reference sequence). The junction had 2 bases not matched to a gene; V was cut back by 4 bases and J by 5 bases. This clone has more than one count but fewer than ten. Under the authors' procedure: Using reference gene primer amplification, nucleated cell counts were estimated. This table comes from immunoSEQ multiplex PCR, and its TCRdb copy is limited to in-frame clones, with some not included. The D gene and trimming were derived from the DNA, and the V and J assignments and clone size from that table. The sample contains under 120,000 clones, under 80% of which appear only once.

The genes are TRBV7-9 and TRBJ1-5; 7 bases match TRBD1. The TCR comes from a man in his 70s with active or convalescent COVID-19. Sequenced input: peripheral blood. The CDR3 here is CASSSQGDQPQHF. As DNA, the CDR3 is TGTGCCAGCAGCTCGCAGGGGGATCAGCCCCAGCATTTT. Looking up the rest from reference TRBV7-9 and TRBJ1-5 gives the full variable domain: DTGVSQNPRHKITKRGQNVTFRCDPISEHNRLYWYRQTLGQGPEFLTYFQNEAQLEKSRLLSDRFSAERPKGSFSTLEIQRTEQGDSAMYLCASSSQGDQPQHFGDGTRLSIL.